These 25 T cell receptor beta chains came from one sample sequenced in a study of CD4 T cells in relation to SARS-CoV-2 and coronaviruses. These receptors' targets are unknown. Unexposed donor CD4+ T cells date from about 2011-2018, before the COVID-19 pandemic. After approximately 10 days of culture, CD4+ T cells were isolated. Clones were sequenced by immunoSEQ multiplex PCR, and TCRdb holds only the in-frame ones, with some missing. The sample has 15,000 to 20,000 clones, over 60% seen once. Sequencing was done on a sample of CD4+ T cells from PBMCs, cultured in vitro. These receptors came from a human donor in good health.

This CDR3 is CASSELMNTEAFF. CDR3 in DNA: TGTGCCAGCAGTGAGCTGATGAACACTGAAGCTTTCTTT. This sequence joins TRBV2 and TRBJ1-1, with no clear D. The length of the CDR3 is 13 residues. The germline V gene encodes CDR1 SNHLY and CDR2 FYNNEI. With 3 bases removed from V and 0 bases from J, the gap between germline ends came to 5 bases.

The chain links TRBV7-3 to TRBJ2-2; D remains unclear. The CDR3 covers 17 residues. CDR1 is SGHTA and CDR2 is FQGTGA in the germline V gene. V was trimmed by 1 base and J by 0 bases, leaving 12 bases between them. In nucleotides, the CDR3 is TGTGCCAGCAGCTTAAGTTCCTCGACTGCGAACACCGGGGAGCTGTTTTTT. Translation: CASSLSSSTANTGELFF.

This rearrangement joins TRBV18 to TRBJ1-1; 7 bases agree with TRBD1. The CDR3 loop spans 14 amino acids. CDR1 and CDR2 from the germline V gene are KGHSH and LQKENI. After removal of 2 bases from V and 4 bases from J, the junction contained 4 bases not matched to a gene. Here the CDR3 reads CASSPGDRPTEAFF. The CDR3 DNA sequence: TGTGCCAGCTCACCAGGGGACAGACCCACTGAAGCTTTCTTT.

V and J are TRBV21-1 and TRBJ2-6; the D call in the table, TRBD2, was not verified against the DNA. TRBV21-1 is annotated as a pseudogene. This CDR3 is 21 amino acids long. CDR3 loop: CASSKLILRGGILSGANVLTF. In DNA form, the CDR3 reads TGTGCCAGCAGCAAACTCATTCTCAGGGGAGGGATCCTCTCTGGGGCCAACGTCCTGACTTTC.

The chain combines TRBV6-5 with TRBJ2-7; no definite D call. The V end was cut by 2 bases, the J end by 6 bases, with 11 bases between. There are 13 residues in the CDR3. Germline loops: CDR1 MNHEY, CDR2 SVGAGI. Here the CDR3 reads CASSYDVSREQYF. Here the CDR3 DNA reads TGTGCCAGCAGTTACGACGTATCACGCGAGCAGTACTTC.

V and J are TRBV2 and TRBJ2-5; a weak D match, TRBD2 (6 bases). The V gene's germline CDR1 is SNHLY and CDR2 FYNNEI. The CDR3 spans 13 residues. Trimming left V 7 bases short and J 7 bases short, with 16 bases between. The CDR3 reads CASTVGEEGTQYF. In DNA form, the CDR3 reads TGTGCCAGCACCGTGGGGGAGGAGGGGACCCAGTACTTC. Full variable domain (rest looked up from reference TRBV2 and TRBJ2-5): EPEVTQTPSHQVTQMGQEVILRCVPISNHLYFYWYRQILGQKVEFLVSFYNNEISEKSEIFDDQFSVERPDGSNFTLKIRSTKLEDSAMYFCASTVGEEGTQYFGPGTRLLVL.

The CDR3 DNA is TGTGCCAGCAGCCCCGGGACTACCAATCAGCCCCAGCATTTT. This sequence encodes CASSPGTTNQPQHF. The chain is built from TRBV6-6 and TRBJ1-5, with a weak D call TRBD1 (5 bases). Trimming shortened V by 6 bases and J by 3 bases, and 12 bases separated the two germline ends. The CDR3 contains 14 residues. Germline CDR1 MNHNY, CDR2 SVGAGI (reference sequence).

V is TRBV3-1 (or the pseudogene TRBV3-2) and J is TRBJ2-6; tentative D call: TRBD2 (6 bases). Germline assignment: CDR1 LGHDT and CDR2 YNNKEL (reference sequence). V was clipped by 6 bases and J by 0 bases, with 15 bases between them. The CDR3 sequence is 17 residues long. The CDR3 reads CASSYSGLNSGANVLTF. DNA of the CDR3: TGTGCCAGCAGTTACAGCGGACTAAACTCTGGGGCCAACGTCCTGACTTTC.

The table lists this clone with a few counts. The rearrangement joins TRBV11-2 to TRBJ1-1; 8 positions agree with TRBD1. The CDR3 consists of 16 residues. CDR1 and CDR2 (germline): SGHAT, FQNNGV. V was clipped by 5 bases and J by 1 base; unmatched bases: 9. The CDR3 protein is CASSPRTGTKNTEAFF. CDR3 bases: TGTGCCAGCAGCCCTCGGACAGGGACGAAGAACACTGAAGCTTTCTTT.

In its sample, this clone was seen a few times. The chain couples TRBV4-2 to TRBJ2-7; 8 bases are shared with TRBD2. The V segment lost 2 bases and the J segment 2 bases; nucleotides outside the gene matches: 5. Germline loops: CDR1 LGHNA, CDR2 YNFKEQ. The CDR3 has 15 residues. The CDR3: CASSQQREQAYEQYF. Written as DNA, the CDR3 is TGTGCCAGCAGCCAACAGCGGGAGCAAGCCTACGAGCAGTACTTC.

The V gene is TRBV11-3, the J gene TRBJ2-3; D is perhaps TRBD1 (6 bases). V was pared by 5 bases and J by 4 bases, with 16 bases between. The CDR3 extends over 15 amino acids. Germline V gives CDR1 SGHNT, CDR2 YENEEA. The CDR3 sequence: CASSRTTGAPDTQYF. CDR3 in DNA: TGTGCCAGCAGCCGAACGACAGGAGCTCCAGATACGCAGTATTTT. Complete variable domain (other parts from reference TRBV11-3 and TRBJ2-3): EAGVVQSPRYKIIEKKQPVAFWCNPISGHNTLYWYLQNLGQGPELLIRYENEEAVDDSQLPKDRFSAERLKGVDSTLKIQPAELGDSAVYLCASSRTTGAPDTQYFGPGTRLTVL.

The count of this clone is one. This CDR3 is CASRLRTGATISSYNEQFF. CDR3 nucleotide sequence: TGTGCCAGCAGGCTACGGACAGGGGCGACCATTAGCTCCTACAATGAGCAGTTCTTC. This chain links TRBV27 with TRBJ2-1, with 9 bases lining up with TRBD1. The CDR3 sequence is 19 residues long. V was pared by 6 bases and J by 0 bases, with 15 bases of the junction left unmatched. The germline V gene encodes CDR1 MNHEY and CDR2 SMNVEV (reference sequence).

The rearrangement joins TRBV9 to TRBJ2-1; 10 bases match TRBD2. V gave up 3 bases and J gave up 8 bases; unmatched junction bases: 11. Germline V lookup: CDR1 SGDLS, CDR2 YYNGEE. This CDR3 spans 16 amino acids. CDR3 in amino acids: CASSALLAGRVDEQFF. CDR3 sequence (DNA): TGTGCCAGCAGCGCCCTACTAGCGGGAAGGGTCGATGAGCAGTTCTTC.

The chain employs TRBV9 and TRBJ1-2, with 7 bases matching TRBD1. Germline V gene sequence: CDR1 SGDLS, CDR2 YYNGEE. V gave up 2 bases and J gave up 8 bases; unmatched junction bases: 6. The CDR3 contains 13 residues. DNA for the CDR3: TGTGCCAGCAGCGTTGTAGGGGGCGCGGGCTACACCTTC. It encodes CASSVVGGAGYTF.

CDR3 loop: CASSPGRDTDTQYF. DNA for the CDR3: TGTGCCAGCTCACCGGGCCGAGACACAGATACGCAGTATTTT. J is TRBJ2-3 and V is TRBV18; D ambiguous. Germline CDR1 is KGHSH and CDR2 is LQKENI. This CDR3 has 14 residues. V shed 3 bases and J shed 2 bases, with 9 bases lying between them.

The rearrangement links TRBV3-1 (or the pseudogene TRBV3-2) to TRBJ2-7, with a possible D match to TRBD2 (5 bases). Germline V gene lookup returns CDR1 LGHDT and CDR2 YNNKEL (reference sequence). This CDR3 has 15 amino acids. Between the trimmed V and J ends, which lost 2 bases and 3 bases, there was a span of 14 bases. CDR3 loop: CASSQSPYGDYEQYF. The CDR3 nucleotides read TGTGCCAGCAGCCAAAGTCCCTACGGGGACTACGAGCAGTACTTC.

This clone has more than one count but fewer than ten. The chain has TRBV4-1 and TRBJ1-4, with 7 bases lining up with TRBD1. Trimming took 2 bases from V and 11 from J; bases not matched to a gene: 11. This CDR3 comprises 15 residues. Germline lookup yields CDR1 MGHRA and CDR2 YSYEKL. As DNA, the CDR3 is TGCGCCAGCAGCCAAACAGGGGAGCAAAGGGGGAAACTGTTTTTT. Translated, it gives CASSQTGEQRGKLFF.

This chain joins TRBV11-2 and TRBJ1-4, with D possibly TRBD1 on 5 matching bases. This CDR3 is built from 13 residues. CDR1 SGHAT and CDR2 FQNNGV come from the germline V gene. V lost 4 bases and J 7 bases, leaving 10 bases between the germline ends. CDR3 sequence reads: CASSSAGTEKLFF. The CDR3 region has the DNA TGTGCCAGCAGCTCGGCCGGGACTGAAAAACTGTTTTTT.

This chain joins TRBV5-6 and TRBJ2-6; possibly TRBD2 for D (5 bases). The CDR3 contains 15 residues. The germline V and J ends were trimmed by 1 base and 0 bases, with 5 bases remaining between them. Per the germline V gene, CDR1 is SGHDT and CDR2 is YYEEEE. CDR3 amino acids: CASSLTSSGANVLTF. CDR3 bases: TGTGCCAGCAGCTTGACTAGCTCTGGGGCCAACGTCCTGACTTTC.

This rearrangement joins TRBV28 to TRBJ2-7; tentative D call: TRBD2 (5 bases). The germline CDR1 and CDR2 sequences are MDHEN and SYDVKM. CDR3 size: 15 residues. V was clipped by 4 bases and J by 2 bases, with 15 bases between them. The CDR3 DNA follows: TGTGCCAGCAGTTGGGCACCCGGAGGAACCTACGAGCAGTACTTC. Protein sequence: CASSWAPGGTYEQYF.

A few counts support this clone. This chain uses TRBV25-1 with TRBJ2-1, with 7 positions matching TRBD1. Looked up from germline, CDR1 is MGHDK and CDR2 is SYGVNS. The CDR3 totals 14 residues. J was trimmed by 3 bases and V by 6 bases; bases with no gene match: 5. The CDR3 sequence is CASSRQGSYNEQFF. CDR3 DNA sequence: TGTGCCAGCAGCCGACAGGGTAGCTACAATGAGCAGTTCTTC.

The rearrangement uses TRBV28 and TRBJ1-4; TRBD1 matches 8 bases. Germline CDR1 MDHEN, CDR2 SYDVKM. The CDR3 is made up of 15 amino acids. V shed 4 bases, J shed 3 bases, and the junction held 4 bases outside the gene matches. The CDR3 region is CASSSQGEPNEKLFF. The CDR3 nucleotides read TGTGCCAGCAGTTCACAGGGGGAGCCTAATGAAAAACTGTTTTTT.

V and J are TRBV7-9 and TRBJ1-2; TRBD1 agrees at 8 bases. The CDR3 contains 15 residues. V lost 5 bases to trimming and J lost 7 bases; unmatched junction nucleotides: 12. Germline CDR1 SEHNR, CDR2 FQNEAQ (reference sequence). The DNA for the CDR3 is TGTGCCAGCAGCCCCCGGCAGGGGGCAGCTACTGGCTACACCTTC. It specifies CASSPRQGAATGYTF.

The rearrangement joins TRBV6-5 to TRBJ2-7; perhaps TRBD2 as D (5 bases). The V gene lost 6 bases and the J gene lost 1 base, with 13 bases spanning the gap. This CDR3 comprises 14 residues. CDR1 and CDR2 (germline): MNHEY, SVGAGI. Here the CDR3 DNA reads TGTGCCAGCAGGAAAAGAGGGTGGTCCTACGAGCAGTACTTC. This gives the protein CASRKRGWSYEQYF.

The rearrangement uses TRBV3-1 (or the pseudogene TRBV3-2) and TRBJ2-7; D not resolved. Trimming stripped 1 base from V and 7 bases from J, with 8 bases between. Germline V gives CDR1 LGHDT, CDR2 YNNKEL (reference sequence). There are 12 residues in the CDR3. The CDR3 nucleotides read TGTGCCAGCAGCCAAGGCTCACTTGAGCAGTACTTC. As protein: CASSQGSLEQYF.